A selection of T cell receptor beta chains follows, all from one sample in a study of OX40 agonist ivuxolimab in advanced cancers. The data were produced by immunoSEQ multiplex PCR, yet TCRdb's version contains in-frame clones alone and is incomplete. In the table there are fewer than 90,000 clones, about 88% of which are singletons. This specimen was CD4+ or CD8+ T cells sorted from blood, taken in a trial of the OX40 agonist ivuxolimab. These TCRs come from an adult with an advanced solid tumor such as melanoma, head and neck, liver or kidney cancer. CDR3s include the opening cysteine and the closing phenylalanine or tryptophan. The order of the fields is CDR3 length, clone size, D gene, J gene, V gene, CDR3 protein, CDR3 DNA. The D gene is left open where the match is weak. Some rows mark clone size as missing; the rest say once, few, many or name a class of expanded clone.

>10|.|.|TRBJ2-3|TRBV9
CASNGDTQYF
TGTGCCAGCAACGGGGATACGCAGTATTTT
>15|.|TRBD1|TRBJ1-2|TRBV27
CASRDPGQGPYGYTF
TGTGCCAGCAGGGATCCGGGACAGGGACCCTATGGCTACACCTTC
>13|few|.|TRBJ2-7|TRBV18
CASSPLVENEQYF
TGTGCCAGCTCACCCCTCGTGGAGAACGAGCAGTACTTC
>14|once|.|TRBJ1-6|TRBV2
CASSPRGPYSPLHF
TGTGCCAGCAGTCCCCGGGGTCCTTATTCACCCCTCCACTTT
>14|.|.|TRBJ2-3|TRBV5-4
CASRERTAQDTQYF
TGTGCCAGCAGGGAAAGGACAGCACAAGATACGCAGTATTTT
>17|.|TRBD1|TRBJ1-5|TRBV5-8
CASSTTGGSYSNQPQHF
TGTGCCAGCAGCACGACAGGGGGGAGTTATAGCAATCAGCCCCAGCATTTT
>14|.|TRBD1|TRBJ1-1|TRBV7-8
CASSWDRRNTEAFF
TGTGCCAGCAGCTGGGACAGAAGGAACACTGAAGCTTTCTTT
>16|.|.|TRBJ2-1|TRBV9
CASSPSGSNDYNEQFF
TGTGCCAGCAGCCCAAGCGGCTCAAATGACTACAATGAGCAGTTCTTC
>14|.|TRBD2|TRBJ2-7|TRBV28
CASSGSGRGGEQYF
TGTGCCAGCAGTGGTAGCGGGAGAGGCGGAGAGCAGTACTTC
>17|.|.|TRBJ2-2|TRBV7-2
CASSLVSLATGTGELFF
TGTGCCAGCAGCTTAGTGTCCCTAGCGACAGGCACCGGGGAGCTGTTTTTT
>17|.|.|TRBJ2-7|TRBV11-2
CASSPGSGRESFGGQYF
TGTGCCAGCAGCCCGGGATCGGGCAGGGAGTCTTTTGGCGGGCAGTACTTC
>13|.|.|TRBJ1-2|TRBV5-6
CASSLRTYYGYTF
TGTGCCAGCAGCTTGCGGACGTACTATGGCTACACCTTC
>13|once|.|TRBJ1-3|TRBV27
CASRRDPGNTIYF
TGTGCCAGCAGGAGGGACCCTGGAAACACCATATATTTT
>13|.|.|TRBJ1-4|TRBV5-1
CASRRAYNEKLFF
TGCGCCAGCAGGCGAGCTTATAATGAAAAACTGTTTTTT
>15|.|TRBD1|TRBJ1-1|TRBV9
CASSVEGTGDTEAFF
TGTGCCAGCAGCGTAGAGGGAACAGGGGACACTGAAGCTTTCTTT
>14|.|TRBD1|TRBJ1-1|TRBV7-9
CASSFNTGGTEAFF
TGTGCCAGCAGCTTTAATACAGGGGGCACTGAAGCTTTCTTT
>18|.|TRBD2|TRBJ2-2|TRBV28
CASSFWTSGRRRTGELFF
TGTGCCAGCAGTTTCTGGACTAGCGGGAGGAGGAGGACCGGGGAGCTGTTTTTT
>14|.|.|TRBJ1-3|TRBV12-5
CASGLEGTGNTIYF
TGTGCTAGTGGTTTAGAGGGAACTGGAAACACCATATATTTT
>13|.|.|TRBJ2-3|TRBV5-6
CASSFSGGDTQYF
TGTGCCAGCAGCTTCAGTGGTGGGGATACGCAGTATTTT
>15|few|TRBD2|TRBJ2-2|TRBV10-3
CAISAGLEYVGELFF
TGTGCCATCAGTGCGGGACTAGAGTATGTCGGGGAGCTGTTTTTT
>15|.|.|TRBJ1-2|TRBV7-3
CASSLESGSYYGYTF
TGTGCCAGCAGCTTAGAATCGGGCAGTTACTATGGCTACACCTTC
>17|.|TRBD1|TRBJ1-1|TRBV7-3
CASSSDPPGTVNTEAFF
TGTGCCAGCAGCTCCGATCCGCCCGGGACAGTGAACACTGAAGCTTTCTTT
>11|few|.|TRBJ1-1|TRBV27
CASARNAEAFF
TGTGCCAGCGCCCGGAATGCTGAAGCTTTCTTT
>13|.|.|TRBJ2-7|TRBV19
CASSMARSYEQYF
TGTGCCAGTAGTATGGCCAGATCCTACGAGCAGTACTTC
>15|.|.|TRBJ2-3|TRBV4-3
CASSQDQGYTDTQYF
TGCGCCAGCAGCCAAGATCAGGGATATACAGATACGCAGTATTTT
>13|once|.|TRBJ1-2|TRBV28
CASSLDKNYGYTF
TGTGCCAGCAGTTTGGACAAGAACTATGGCTACACCTTC
>16|once|TRBD2|TRBJ2-1|TRBV2
CASTPRVTSGYNEQFF
TGTGCCAGCACTCCTCGAGTGACTAGCGGGTACAATGAGCAGTTCTTC
>15|.|.|TRBJ1-6|TRBV7-8
CASSLVRMGNSPLHF
TGTGCCAGCAGCTTAGTGCGGATGGGGAATTCACCCCTCCACTTT
>16|.|TRBD1|TRBJ1-6|TRBV5-8
CASSLRTGVFLTPLHF
TGTGCCAGCAGCCTGCGGACAGGGGTCTTTTTGACACCCCTCCACTTT
>14|few|TRBD1|TRBJ1-5|TRBV6-6
CASRAGGHSQPQHF
TGTGCCAGCAGAGCAGGGGGCCATAGTCAGCCCCAGCATTTT
>14|.|.|TRBJ2-3|TRBV6-5
CASRVTAGPDTQYF
TGTGCCAGCAGAGTTACGGCGGGCCCAGATACGCAGTATTTT
>17|once|TRBD2|TRBJ2-1|TRBV5-8
CASSGTRTSGSRNEQFF
TGTGCCAGCAGCGGAACCCGGACTAGCGGGAGTCGTAATGAGCAGTTCTTC
>16|.|.|TRBJ2-2|TRBV7-2
CASSLIGAGQSGELFF
TGTGCCAGCAGCTTAATCGGCGCGGGTCAGTCCGGGGAGCTGTTTTTT
>13|.|TRBD1|TRBJ1-1|TRBV7-8
CASSLGTGTEAFF
TGTGCCAGCAGCTTAGGGACAGGAACTGAAGCTTTCTTT
>16|once|TRBD2|TRBJ2-7|TRBV7-2
CASSSRSVGGAEEQYF
TGTGCCAGCAGCTCCCGCTCGGTGGGAGGGGCGGAAGAGCAGTACTTC
>14|.|TRBD1|TRBJ1-4|TRBV7-9
CASSNRGREEKLFF
TGTGCCAGCAGCAACAGGGGGCGCGAGGAAAAACTGTTTTTT
>16|few|.|TRBJ2-2|TRBV4-1
CASSLYPLSGTGELFF
TGCGCCAGCAGCCTCTATCCCCTATCGGGGACCGGGGAGCTGTTTTTT
>15|.|TRBD2|TRBJ2-1|TRBV15
CATSTSSGGRNEQFF
TGTGCCACCAGTACGTCTAGCGGGGGACGAAATGAGCAGTTCTTC
>11|.|TRBD1|TRBJ1-1|TRBV28
CASRGQIEAFF
TGTGCCAGCAGGGGACAGATTGAAGCTTTCTTT
>14|.|.|TRBJ2-7|TRBV9
CASSAGVEGYEQYF
TGTGCCAGCAGCGCGGGTGTCGAGGGCTACGAGCAGTACTTC
>13|.|.|TRBJ1-5|TRBV25-1
CASSDPGGQPQHF
TGTGCCAGCAGTGATCCCGGGGGTCAGCCCCAGCATTTT
>14|.|.|TRBJ1-2|TRBV19
CASSIEEGHYGYTF
TGTGCCAGTAGTATAGAGGAGGGGCACTATGGCTACACCTTC
>13|.|TRBD1|TRBJ2-1|TRBV28
CASSIDRGQEQFF
TGTGCCAGCAGTATTGACAGGGGACAGGAGCAGTTCTTC
>14|.|TRBD1|TRBJ2-4|TRBV30
CAWSYGTAENIQYF
TGTGCCTGGAGTTACGGGACAGCAGAAAACATTCAGTACTTC
>15|once|TRBD1|TRBJ2-5|TRBV5-4
CASSPDRGARETQYF
TGTGCCAGCAGCCCGGACAGGGGGGCTAGGGAGACCCAGTACTTC
>16|.|.|TRBJ2-2|TRBV7-9
CASSKSSSGNTGELFF
TGTGCCAGCAGCAAATCATCTTCCGGGAACACCGGGGAGCTGTTTTTT
>12|few|.|TRBJ2-7|TRBV6-1
CASSESAYEQYF
TGTGCCAGCAGTGAAAGCGCTTACGAGCAGTACTTC
>15|.|.|TRBJ2-3|TRBV6-6
CASSMWTENTDTQYF
TGTGCCAGCAGTATGTGGACGGAAAACACAGATACGCAGTATTTT
>13|.|TRBD1|TRBJ1-1|TRBV5-1
CASSSQGDTEAFF
TGCGCCAGCAGCTCGCAGGGGGACACTGAAGCTTTCTTT
>14|.|.|TRBJ2-3|TRBV2
CASNKLGETDTQYF
TGTGCCAGCAATAAGTTAGGGGAGACAGATACGCAGTATTTT
>16|.|.|TRBJ2-1|TRBV27
CASSFAAGLSYNEQFF
TGTGCCAGCAGTTTTGCAGCGGGCCTCTCCTACAATGAGCAGTTCTTC
>14|.|.|TRBJ1-1|TRBV6-6
CASSYSQGNTEAFF
TGTGCCAGCAGTTACTCACAGGGGAACACTGAAGCTTTCTTT
>14|.|.|TRBJ1-2|TRBV28
CASSLGDINYGYTF
TGTGCCAGCAGTTTGGGAGACATTAACTATGGCTACACCTTC
>14|.|.|TRBJ1-4|TRBV12-5
CAIHRGRRNEKLFF
TGTGCTATCCACCGTGGCAGAAGAAATGAAAAACTGTTTTTT
>17|.|.|TRBJ1-3|TRBV2
CASSVSGPPVGGNTIYF
TGTGCCAGCAGTGTGAGTGGACCGCCAGTAGGTGGAAACACCATATATTTT
>14|.|.|TRBJ2-7|TRBV19
CASRWDPEVGEQYF
TGTGCCAGTCGCTGGGACCCAGAGGTCGGGGAGCAGTACTTC
>13|.|TRBD1|TRBJ1-1|TRBV15
CATTQGVNTEAFF
TGTGCCACCACACAGGGGGTTAACACTGAAGCTTTCTTT
>17|once|.|TRBJ1-6|TRBV4-1
CASSQDTTAGWNSPLHF
TGCGCCAGCAGCCAAGATACGACCGCGGGGTGGAATTCACCCCTCCACTTT
>13|.|TRBD1|TRBJ1-2|TRBV25-1
CASSEGQSYGYTF
TGTGCCAGCAGTGAGGGACAGAGCTATGGCTACACCTTC
>12|once|TRBD1|TRBJ1-2|TRBV5-4
CAGGTGGYGYTF
TGTGCCGGGGGGACAGGGGGGTATGGCTACACCTTC